This TCR beta chain was identified in a study of EBV T-cell therapy then PD-1 blockade in nasopharyngeal carcinoma. The V and J ends lost 3 bases and 11 bases respectively, with 13 bases between them. The CDR3 is 12 residues long. The germline CDR1 and CDR2 sequences are SGHTA and FQGTGA. Noted treatment: AdE1-LMPpoly-expanded autologous EBV-specific T-cell therapy followed by anti-PD-1 nivolumab. This table comes from immunoSEQ multiplex PCR, and its TCRdb copy is limited to in-frame clones, with some not included. The data hold under 25,000 clones, with almost 85% observed a single time. A note on this clone: The antigen remains undetermined.

The chain is built from TRBV7-3 and TRBJ1-1; D not resolved. The source was CD8+ T cells from blood, collected around day 35 from a patient whose treatment included autologous EBV-specific T cells and nivolumab. The TCR originated in a man between 40 and 49 years old with nasopharyngeal carcinoma. For the CDR3, the DNA is TGTGCCAGCAGCTTGGACGGGAAGCGGGCTTTCTTT. This translates into CASSLDGKRAFF.